This note documents a single T cell receptor (beta chain) sequence. TCRdb's copy holds only in-frame clones and misses some; the assay was immunoSEQ multiplex PCR. Among a few hundred thousand clones listed, approximately 90% were seen once. The entry originates in a study of blood T cell repertoires in COVID-19. Whole-study context: Material from acute and convalescent COVID-19 was sourced from the United States, Italy and Spain.

V was pared by 3 bases and J by 12 bases, with 14 bases of the junction left unmatched. The germline gives CDR1 MNHEY, CDR2 SVGEGT. CDR3 length: 16 amino acids. Participants were aged 18 to 89 years, lived in some 23 US areas, and enrolled virtually. The chain couples TRBV6-2 or TRBV6-3 to TRBJ2-1; 10 bases align to TRBD2. The sample taken for sequencing was PBMCs or T cells enriched from blood (not recorded which). This receptor was obtained from a woman aged 60 to 75 who had recovered from COVID-19. DNA for the CDR3: TGTGCCAGCAGTTATAGCGGGATTAGCGGGGGGTCGACGCAGTTCTTC. Protein: CASSYSGISGGSTQFF.